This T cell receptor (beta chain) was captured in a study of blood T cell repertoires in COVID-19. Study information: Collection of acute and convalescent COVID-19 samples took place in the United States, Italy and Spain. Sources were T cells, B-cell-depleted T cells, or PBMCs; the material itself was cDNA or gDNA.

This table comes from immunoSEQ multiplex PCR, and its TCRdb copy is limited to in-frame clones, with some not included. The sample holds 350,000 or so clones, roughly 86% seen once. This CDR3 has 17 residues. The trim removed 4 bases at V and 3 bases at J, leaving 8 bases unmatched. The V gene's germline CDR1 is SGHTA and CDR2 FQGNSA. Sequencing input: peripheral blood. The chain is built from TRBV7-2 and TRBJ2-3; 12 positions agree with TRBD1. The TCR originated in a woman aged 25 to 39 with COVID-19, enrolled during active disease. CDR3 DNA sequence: TGTGCCAGCAGCTCGAGGGGACAGGGGGCGCGGACAGATACGCAGTATTTT. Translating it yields CASSSRGQGARTDTQYF.